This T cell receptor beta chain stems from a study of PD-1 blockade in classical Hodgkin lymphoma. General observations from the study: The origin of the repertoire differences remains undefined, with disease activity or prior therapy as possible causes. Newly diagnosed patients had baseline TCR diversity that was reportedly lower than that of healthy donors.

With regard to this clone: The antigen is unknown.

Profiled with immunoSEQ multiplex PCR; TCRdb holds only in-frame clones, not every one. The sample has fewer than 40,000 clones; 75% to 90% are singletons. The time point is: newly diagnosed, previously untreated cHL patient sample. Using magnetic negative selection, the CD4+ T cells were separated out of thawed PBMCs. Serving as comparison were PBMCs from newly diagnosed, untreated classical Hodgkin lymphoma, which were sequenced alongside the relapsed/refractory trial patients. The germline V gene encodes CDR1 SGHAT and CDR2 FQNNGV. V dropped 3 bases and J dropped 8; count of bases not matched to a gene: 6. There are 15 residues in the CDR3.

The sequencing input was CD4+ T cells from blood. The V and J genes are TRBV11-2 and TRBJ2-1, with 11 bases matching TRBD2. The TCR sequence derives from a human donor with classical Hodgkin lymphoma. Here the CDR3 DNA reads TGTGCCAGCAGCTTGACTAGCGGGAATTGGGATGAGCAGTTCTTC. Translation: CASSLTSGNWDEQFF.